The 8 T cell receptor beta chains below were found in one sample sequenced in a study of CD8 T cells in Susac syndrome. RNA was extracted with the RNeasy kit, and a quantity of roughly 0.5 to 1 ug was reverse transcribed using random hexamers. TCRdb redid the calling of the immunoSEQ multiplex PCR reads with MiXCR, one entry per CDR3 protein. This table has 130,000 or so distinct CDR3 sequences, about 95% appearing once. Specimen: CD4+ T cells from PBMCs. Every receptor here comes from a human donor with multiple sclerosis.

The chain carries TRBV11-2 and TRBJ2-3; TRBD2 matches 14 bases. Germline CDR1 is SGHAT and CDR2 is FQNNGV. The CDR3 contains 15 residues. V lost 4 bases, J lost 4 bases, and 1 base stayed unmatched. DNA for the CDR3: TGTGCCAGCAGCTGGGGACTAGCGGGAGCAGATACGCAGTATTTT. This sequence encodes CASSWGLAGADTQYF.

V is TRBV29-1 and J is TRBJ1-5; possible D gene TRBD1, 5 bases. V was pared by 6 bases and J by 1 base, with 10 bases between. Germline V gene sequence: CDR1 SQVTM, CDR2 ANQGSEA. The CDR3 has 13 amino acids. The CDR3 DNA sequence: TGCAGCGTAAGACAGACAAGCAATCAGCCCCAGCATTTT. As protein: CSVRQTSNQPQHF.

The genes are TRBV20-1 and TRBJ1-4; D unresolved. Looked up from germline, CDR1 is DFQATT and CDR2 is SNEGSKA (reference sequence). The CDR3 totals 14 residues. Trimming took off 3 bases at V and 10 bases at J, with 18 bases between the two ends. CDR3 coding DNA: TGCAGTGCTAGTGGAGACCGGCCAGTCGGAAAACTGTTTTTT. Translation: CSASGDRPVGKLFF.

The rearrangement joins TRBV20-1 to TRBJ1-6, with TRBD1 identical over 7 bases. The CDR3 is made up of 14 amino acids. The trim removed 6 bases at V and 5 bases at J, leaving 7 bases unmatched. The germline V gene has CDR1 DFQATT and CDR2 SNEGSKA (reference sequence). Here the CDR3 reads CSAGTVTDNSPLHF. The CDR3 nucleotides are TGCAGTGCAGGGACAGTGACGGATAATTCACCCCTCCACTTT.

CDR3 DNA: TGCGCCAGCAGCTTGGCCCGACCGGGGGACGAGCAGTACTTC. Translated, it gives CASSLARPGDEQYF. The V and J genes are TRBV5-1 and TRBJ2-7; TRBD2 might be the D (6 bases). This CDR3 comprises 14 residues. V was trimmed by 0 bases and J by 5 bases, leaving 12 bases between them. CDR1 and CDR2 from the germline V gene are SGHRS and YFSETQ.

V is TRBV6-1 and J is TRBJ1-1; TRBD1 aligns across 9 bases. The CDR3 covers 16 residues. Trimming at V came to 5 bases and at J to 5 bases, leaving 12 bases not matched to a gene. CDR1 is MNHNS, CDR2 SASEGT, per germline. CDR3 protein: CASSTPGGTGSTEAFF. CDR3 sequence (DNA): TGTGCCAGCAGTACACCGGGAGGGACAGGGAGTACTGAAGCTTTCTTT.

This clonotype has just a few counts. The CDR3 protein is CASSLYLLSTEAFF. The CDR3 region has the DNA TGTGCCAGCAGTTTATATCTCCTGAGCACTGAAGCTTTCTTT. The rearrangement uses TRBV12-3 or TRBV12-4 and TRBJ1-1; D gene unclear. Trimming shortened V by 2 bases and J by 4 bases, and 11 bases separated the two germline ends. The CDR3 is made up of 14 amino acids.

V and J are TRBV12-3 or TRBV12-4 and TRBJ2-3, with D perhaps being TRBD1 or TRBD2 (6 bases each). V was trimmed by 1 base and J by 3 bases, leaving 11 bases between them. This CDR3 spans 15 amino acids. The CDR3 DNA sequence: TGTGCCAGCAGTTTAGAAGGAGGGGGGACAGATACGCAGTATTTT. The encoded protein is CASSLEGGGTDTQYF.